The 15 T cell receptor beta chains presented below share a single source sample, sequenced in a study of cytomegalovirus exposure and HLA in healthy donors. This table comes from immunoSEQ multiplex PCR, and its TCRdb copy is limited to in-frame clones, with some not included. The sample has hundreds of thousands of clones, about 83% seen once. Input material: PBMCs. All receptors derive from a man between 18 and 29 years old in good health and CMV-seronegative.

This clone was counted a few times. This chain connects TRBV19 to TRBJ2-1; 8 nucleotides line up with TRBD2. With 5 bases clipped from V and 8 bases from J, the junction kept 8 bases outside the gene matches. From germline, CDR1 is LNHDA and CDR2 SQIVND (reference sequence). The CDR3 sequence is 14 residues long. CDR3 nucleotides: TGTGCCAGTAGTTTGACTAGCGTTTGGGATGAGCAGTTCTTC. It encodes CASSLTSVWDEQFF.

The chain joins TRBV7-9 to TRBJ2-7; TRBD2 is a possible D gene (6 bases). V lost 5 bases and J 2 bases, leaving 13 bases between the germline ends. The germline V gene encodes CDR1 SEHNR and CDR2 FQNEAQ (reference sequence). The CDR3 sequence is 14 residues long. The CDR3 sequence is CASSPRTKTYEQYF. The CDR3 DNA follows: TGTGCCAGCAGCCCAAGGACTAAGACCTACGAGCAGTACTTC.

The rearrangement uses TRBV18 and TRBJ2-1; TRBD2 might be the D (5 bases). CDR1 is KGHSH and CDR2 is LQKENI in the germline V gene. Trimming left V 3 bases short and J 11 bases short, with 17 bases between. There are 14 residues in the CDR3. Here the CDR3 DNA reads TGTGCCAGCTCACCCGGCGGCGGGCTTACGAAGCAGTTCTTC. Protein: CASSPGGGLTKQFF.

V is TRBV7-2 and J is TRBJ2-5, with D tentatively TRBD2 (6 bases). Trimming shortened V by 5 bases and J by 7 bases, and 11 bases separated the two germline ends. This CDR3 spans 12 amino acids. Germline values: CDR1 SGHTA, CDR2 FQGNSA. The CDR3 loop is CASSPLGGTQYF. For the CDR3, the DNA is TGTGCCAGCAGCCCCCTGGGGGGGACCCAGTACTTC.

The V gene is TRBV30, the J gene TRBJ2-3; D remains unclear. The CDR3 extends over 13 amino acids. Germline V gene lookup returns CDR1 GTSNPN and CDR2 SVGIG (reference sequence). Trimming took off 0 bases at V and 2 bases at J, with 6 bases between the two ends. Written as DNA, the CDR3 is TGTGCCTGGAGTGTAGCTACCACAGATACGCAGTATTTT. Translation: CAWSVATTDTQYF.

V gene TRBV5-4 combines with J gene TRBJ2-7; TRBD1 matches at 7 bases. Germline V gene data show CDR1 as SGHNT and CDR2 as YYREEE (reference sequence). Trimming removed 5 bases from V and 0 bases from J; junction bases left unmatched: 5. This CDR3 is built from 14 residues. The CDR3 loop reads CASSEQGSSYEQYF. The CDR3 bases are TGTGCCAGCAGTGAACAGGGGAGCTCCTACGAGCAGTACTTC.

The CDR3 sequence: CASSLVSQTGELFF. For the CDR3, the DNA is TGTGCCAGCAGCTTAGTTTCCCAGACCGGGGAGCTGTTTTTT. The chain has TRBV7-2 and TRBJ2-2, with D hard to call. Between the trimmed V and J ends, which lost 1 base and 5 bases, there was a span of 8 bases. Germline V CDR1 and CDR2: SGHTA, FQGNSA. The CDR3 spans 14 residues.

The chain's CDR3 is CASSPFGVGELFF. The CDR3 nucleotides are TGTGCCAGCAGCCCCTTCGGGGTTGGGGAGCTGTTTTTT. V is TRBV14 and J is TRBJ2-2, with D tentatively TRBD2 (5 bases). Germline-derived CDR1 and CDR2 are SGHDN and FVKESK. The CDR3 length is 13 residues. V was cut by 4 bases and J by 8 bases, with 11 bases left in between.

The chain combines TRBV5-5 with TRBJ2-1, with 9 bases identical to TRBD2. Germline-derived CDR1 and CDR2 are SGHKS and YYEKEE (reference sequence). The CDR3 consists of 13 residues. Trimming removed 2 bases from V and 9 bases from J; junction bases left unmatched: 3. CDR3: CASSFAGGSEQFF. The CDR3 coding sequence is TGTGCCAGCAGCTTTGCGGGAGGGAGTGAGCAGTTCTTC.

The V call is TRBV2, the J call TRBJ1-4; no reliable D call. The CDR3 sequence is 12 residues long. Germline V gene sequence: CDR1 SNHLY, CDR2 FYNNEI. V shed 4 bases and J shed 7 bases, with 7 bases lying between them. CDR3 residues: CASSAEAEKLFF. The CDR3 bases are TGTGCCAGCAGTGCGGAGGCTGAAAAACTGTTTTTT.

This rearrangement joins TRBV28 to TRBJ2-5; 10 bases agree with TRBD1. Trimming at V came to 5 bases and at J to 2 bases, leaving 5 bases not matched to a gene. The CDR3 contains 15 residues. Germline CDR1 MDHEN, CDR2 SYDVKM. In DNA, the CDR3 is TGTGCCAGCAGTGAGCGGACAGGGGGGCAAGAGACCCAGTACTTC. This sequence encodes CASSERTGGQETQYF.

This rearrangement joins TRBV10-3 to TRBJ2-7; a weak D match, TRBD2 (6 bases). The V gene lost 5 bases and the J gene lost 0 bases, with 11 bases spanning the gap. Germline V lookup: CDR1 ENHRY, CDR2 SYGVKD. The CDR3 sequence is 14 residues long. The CDR3 nucleotides are TGTGCCATCAGTATCCGGGACTCCTCCTACGAGCAGTACTTC. Its translation is CAISIRDSSYEQYF.

The CDR3 loop reads CASTLGAGGSTDTQYF. CDR3 DNA: TGTGCCAGCACCCTGGGGGCGGGGGGGAGCACAGATACGCAGTATTTT. V gene TRBV5-6 combines with J gene TRBJ2-3, with 9 bases aligning to TRBD2. The CDR3 is made up of 16 amino acids. J gave up 0 bases and V 6 bases, and 8 bases lay outside the gene matches. The germline gives CDR1 SGHDT, CDR2 YYEEEE. The full variable domain, with the rest looked up from reference TRBV5-6 and TRBJ2-3, is DAGVTQSPTHLIKTRGQQVTLRCSPKSGHDTVSWYQQALGQGPQFIFQYYEEEERQRGNFPDRFSGHQFPNYSSELNVNALLLGDSALYLCASTLGAGGSTDTQYFGPGTRLTVL.

The chain has TRBV9 and TRBJ2-6; 7 nucleotides line up with TRBD1. Germline V CDR1 and CDR2: SGDLS, YYNGEE. The CDR3 contains 17 residues. V lost 3 bases and J lost 1; bases outside the gene matches: 7. Here the CDR3 DNA reads TGTGCCAGCAGCGGAGGGACGACAGGGTCTGGGGCCAACGTCCTGACTTTC. This sequence encodes CASSGGTTGSGANVLTF.

The chain joins TRBV9 to TRBJ2-2, with 7 bases lining up with TRBD2. Germline V gene lookup returns CDR1 SGDLS and CDR2 YYNGEE. This CDR3 contains 16 residues. The trim removed 3 bases at V and 1 base at J, leaving 6 bases unmatched. The CDR3 sequence: CASSARLAENTGELFF. The CDR3 region has the DNA TGTGCCAGCAGCGCCCGACTAGCAGAGAACACCGGGGAGCTGTTTTTT.